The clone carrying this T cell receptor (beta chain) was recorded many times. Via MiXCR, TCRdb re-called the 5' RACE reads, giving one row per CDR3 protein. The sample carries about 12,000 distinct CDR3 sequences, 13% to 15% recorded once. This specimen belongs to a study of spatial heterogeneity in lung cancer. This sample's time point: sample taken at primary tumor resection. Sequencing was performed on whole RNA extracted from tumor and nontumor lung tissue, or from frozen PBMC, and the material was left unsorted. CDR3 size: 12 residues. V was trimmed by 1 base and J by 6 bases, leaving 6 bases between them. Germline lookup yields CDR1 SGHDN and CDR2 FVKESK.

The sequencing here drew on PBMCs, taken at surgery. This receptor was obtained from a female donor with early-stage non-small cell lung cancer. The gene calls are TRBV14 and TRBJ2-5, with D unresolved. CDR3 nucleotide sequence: TGTGCCAGCAGCCAAGTCGGAAAGACCCAGTACTTC. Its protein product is CASSQVGKTQYF.